Listed below are T cell receptor beta chains from one sample, sequenced in a study of blood T cell repertoires in COVID-19. Sequencing used immunoSEQ multiplex PCR; TCRdb keeps in-frame clones, though not all of them. The top ten hold about 27% of the sample, which has about 200,000 clones, approximately 88% seen once. The sequenced sample was peripheral blood. The receptors were gathered from a man aged 40-55 years with acute or convalescent COVID-19. CDR3s include the opening cysteine and the closing phenylalanine or tryptophan. The D gene is left open where the match is weak. Where a row states a size, it is once, few, many or the class of an expanded clone; other rows omit it.

cdr3_nt,cdr3_aa,d_call,clone_size,v_call,j_call
TGCGCCAGCCGGACACGCATGAACACTGAAGCTTTCTTT,CASRTRMNTEAFF,NA,few,TRBV4-1,TRBJ1-1
TGTGCCAGCAGCCAAGTTACTAGCGGGAGGGCTGAGACCCAGTACTTC,CASSQVTSGRAETQYF,TRBD2,NA,TRBV3-1/TRBV3-2,TRBJ2-5
TGTGCCAGCAGCGCAGGGGGCGGCGACTACAATGAGCAGTTCTTC,CASSAGGGDYNEQFF,TRBD1,NA,TRBV7-9,TRBJ2-1
TGTGCCAGCAGCTCCGGACAGGGGGCCATTATAAGCTCTGGAAACACCATATATTTT,CASSSGQGAIISSGNTIYF,TRBD1,NA,TRBV7-6,TRBJ1-3
TGTGCCAGCAGCTTCCCTGGGGCTTTTGCTGAAGCTTTCTTT,CASSFPGAFAEAFF,NA,once,TRBV5-6,TRBJ1-1
TGTGCCAGCAGACAAGAGGGTCTTCGCGAGGAGCAGTACTTC,CASRQEGLREEQYF,NA,NA,TRBV2,TRBJ2-7
TGTGCCAGCTCACCAGGACTAGCCGGCACAGATACGCAGTATTTT,CASSPGLAGTDTQYF,TRBD2,NA,TRBV18,TRBJ2-3
TGTGCCAGCAGTGAAGTGCTAGCGGGGAACTCGAATGAGCAGTTCTTC,CASSEVLAGNSNEQFF,TRBD2,NA,TRBV6-1,TRBJ2-1
TGTGCCAGCAGTTTAGGCAGTGATGGCTACACCTTC,CASSLGSDGYTF,NA,few,TRBV12-3/TRBV12-4,TRBJ1-2
TGTGCCAGCAAGGGGGAGATACCCTACGAGCAGTACTTC,CASKGEIPYEQYF,NA,NA,TRBV2,TRBJ2-7
TGTGCCAGCAAACAGGGACTAGCGGGAGGTAATGAGCAGTTCTTC,CASKQGLAGGNEQFF,TRBD2,NA,TRBV6-5,TRBJ2-1
TGTGCCAGCAGCGTAGTCGGGATACTAGCGGGAGGGGACGTGAGGGAGACCCAGTACTTC,CASSVVGILAGGDVRETQYF,TRBD2,few,TRBV9,TRBJ2-5
TGTGCCAGCAGCCAAGTGGGAGCGGGGAAAGGGAAGAACACCGGGGAGCTGTTTTTT,CASSQVGAGKGKNTGELFF,TRBD2,NA,TRBV3-1/TRBV3-2,TRBJ2-2
TGTGCCAGCAGTTTACCAGGACAAAAACCCTACACCTTC,CASSLPGQKPYTF,NA,NA,TRBV12-3/TRBV12-4,TRBJ1-2
TGTGCCAGCAGCCAACTTACTCCGGACAGTTCCAATGAGCAGTTCTTC,CASSQLTPDSSNEQFF,NA,NA,TRBV4-2,TRBJ2-1
TGTGCCAGCAGCACGGGGGGGGACTACGAGCAGTACTTC,CASSTGGDYEQYF,TRBD2,NA,TRBV11-3,TRBJ2-7
TGTGCCAGCAGTGACTCTGGGGGACTAAATGAGCAGTTCTTC,CASSDSGGLNEQFF,TRBD2,NA,TRBV6-4,TRBJ2-1
TGTGCCAGCAGCCCCTCCGGAGCGGGCAATCAGCCCCAGCATTTT,CASSPSGAGNQPQHF,NA,NA,TRBV6-6,TRBJ1-5
TGTGCCAGCAGCCAAGGGAGGAGGAACACTGAAGCTTTCTTT,CASSQGRRNTEAFF,NA,NA,TRBV14,TRBJ1-1
TGCAGTGCTAGTCGCACCCTAGCGGGAGGGTTGGATGAGCAGTTCTTC,CSASRTLAGGLDEQFF,TRBD2,once,TRBV20-1,TRBJ2-1
TGTGCCAGCAGTGAAGTTGTGCAGGGTGAGCAGTTCTTC,CASSEVVQGEQFF,NA,few,TRBV6-1,TRBJ2-1
TGTGCCAGCAGCCCTGAGGGGGAGTACAATGAGCAGTTCTTC,CASSPEGEYNEQFF,NA,few,TRBV7-6,TRBJ2-1
TGTGCCAGCAGCGCCTCGGACAGGTTGAACACTGAAGCTTTCTTT,CASSASDRLNTEAFF,TRBD1,NA,TRBV7-2,TRBJ1-1
TGTGCCAGCTCCTCGCCGAATACAGGGGACACTGAAGCTTTCTTT,CASSSPNTGDTEAFF,TRBD1,NA,TRBV18,TRBJ1-1